This record covers a single TCR beta chain. What it binds is not known. This CDR3 region has 16 residues. Per the germline V gene, CDR1 is MNHEY and CDR2 is SVGAGI. With 0 bases removed from V and 0 bases from J, the gap between germline ends came to 9 bases. This sample is part of a study of identical twins. Broader study findings: The study found that models underestimated out-of-frame TCR alpha sharing in monozygotic twins. The degree of excess twin sharing was weaker in beta out-of-frame sequences.

Template switching (which added a universal primer site) was used, and cDNA carried unique molecular identifiers. TCRdb called the 5' RACE reads again in MiXCR, with one record for every CDR3 protein. The sample contains approximately 490,000 distinct CDR3 sequences, approximately 20% of which appear only once. Healthy Caucasian donors formed the entire cohort. The sample was also linked to a second study, of yellow fever vaccine responses in identical twins.

The J gene is TRBJ2-4, the V gene TRBV6-5; TRBD1 is a possible D gene (6 bases). Sequencing was done on a sample of CD4+ T cells sorted from blood. The sequence derives from a woman younger than 35 in good health. CDR3 loop: CASSYSPTGAKNIQYF. The DNA for the CDR3 is TGTGCCAGCAGTTACTCGCCGACAGGAGCCAAAAACATTCAGTACTTC.